The present entry profiles one TCR beta chain with its context. Its antigen is unidentified. These data are taken from a study of CD8 T cells in Susac syndrome. Study observations and caveats: In total CD8+ repertoires, under 20 Susac-specific public clones were detected, and CD8+ TEMRA repertoires contained four to six.

The V segment lost 6 bases and the J segment 2 bases; nucleotides outside the gene matches: 9. CDR3 length: 14 residues. CDR1 and CDR2 from the germline V gene are SQVTM and ANQGSEA. Sequencing of TCR beta was performed on blood CD8+ and CD4+ T cells. Susac syndrome patients met recently defined diagnostic criteria for definite or probable disease. An input of about 0.45 to 1 ug of RNA was subjected to reverse transcription using random hexamers. The CDR3 of TCR beta was amplified by immunoSEQ multiplex PCR across 54 Vbeta and 13 Jbeta. MiXCR, applied by TCRdb to the immunoSEQ multiplex PCR reads, yields one record per CDR3 protein. The sample holds around 150,000 distinct CDR3 sequences; approximately 95% are singletons and the top ten take roughly 0.2%.

The sequence was obtained from a human donor with Susac syndrome. Specimen: CD8+ T cells from PBMCs. The rearrangement links TRBV29-1 to TRBJ2-7, with TRBD1 matching 8 bases. The CDR3 DNA reads as TGCAGCGTCACATCGACAGGGGCCCCCTACGAGCAGTACTTC. This codes for CSVTSTGAPYEQYF.